This entry features one T cell receptor (beta chain) sequence. The sample holds other DNA sequences that translate to the same CDR3. The entry originates in a study of shared clonotypes between healthy human individuals. Some clones are missing from TCRdb's copy, which holds only in-frame ones; the method was immunoSEQ multiplex PCR. Among 150,000 to 200,000 clones listed, approximately 92% were seen once. Per the germline V gene, CDR1 is SGHRS and CDR2 is YFSETQ. This CDR3 is 14 amino acids long. V shed 0 bases and J 2 bases; nucleotides not matched to a gene: 2. The V call is TRBV5-1, the J call TRBJ2-7; 7 nucleotides agree with TRBD1. The sequencing sample was made of naive CD4+ T cells sorted from blood. Subset specified: CD45RA+ positively selected. The clonotype originates from a woman in her thirties in good health. The CDR3 DNA is TGCGCCAGCAGCTTGGGCCAGGGGGCCTACGAGCAGTACTTC. Translated, it gives CASSLGQGAYEQYF.